One and the same sample provided the 2 T cell receptor beta chains below, sequenced in a study of regulatory T cells in long-lasting Graves disease. Both iRepertoire HTBI primers and Arm-PCR of CDR3 regions were used to build the TCR beta libraries. TCRdb re-derived calls from the multiplex PCR reads in MiXCR, one entry per CDR3 protein. There are 200,000 to 250,000 distinct CDR3 sequences in the sample; around 16% occur only once, and 22% lies in the top ten. The time point denotes: newly diagnosed GD, antithyroid drugs for less than 3 months. With RNA extracted from PBMCs as input, the TCR library was made. Material: peripheral blood mononuclear cells (PBMCs), obtained at new diagnosis, from a patient treated with antithyroid drugs. Receptors were obtained from a female donor with Graves disease.

This clonotype was counted at least ten times. The CDR3 sequence is CASSQVNSRVYEQYF. Written as DNA, the CDR3 is TGTGCCAGCAGCCAAGTCAATTCTAGGGTTTACGAGCAGTACTTC. The chain couples TRBV3-1 to TRBJ2-7; D gene unclear. CDR3 length: 15 residues. The V gene's germline CDR1 is LGHDT and CDR2 YNNKEL (reference sequence). Trimming left V 1 base short and J 4 bases short, with 14 bases between.

This clonotype was observed at least ten times. The rearrangement uses TRBV7-2 and TRBJ2-1; no clear D gene. Trimming left V 5 bases short and J 5 bases short, with 10 bases between. In germline, CDR1 is SGHTA, CDR2 FQGNSA. CDR3 length equals 13 residues. CDR3 region: CASSRRRDNEQFF. CDR3 nucleotide sequence: TGTGCCAGCAGCCGACGGAGAGACAATGAGCAGTTCTTC.